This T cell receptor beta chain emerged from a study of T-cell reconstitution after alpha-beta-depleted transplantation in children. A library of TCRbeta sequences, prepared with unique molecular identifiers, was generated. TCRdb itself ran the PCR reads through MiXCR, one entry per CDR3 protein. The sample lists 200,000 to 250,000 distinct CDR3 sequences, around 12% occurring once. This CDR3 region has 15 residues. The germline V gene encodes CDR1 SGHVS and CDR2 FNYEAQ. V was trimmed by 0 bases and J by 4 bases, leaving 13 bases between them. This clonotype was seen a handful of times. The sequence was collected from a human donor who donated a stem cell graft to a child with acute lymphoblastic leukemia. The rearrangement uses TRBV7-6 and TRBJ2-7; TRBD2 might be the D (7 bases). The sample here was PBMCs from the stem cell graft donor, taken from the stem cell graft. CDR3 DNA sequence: TGTGCCAGCAGCTTAGCGAGGGGGACTACTTACGAGCAGTACTTC. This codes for CASSLARGTTYEQYF.